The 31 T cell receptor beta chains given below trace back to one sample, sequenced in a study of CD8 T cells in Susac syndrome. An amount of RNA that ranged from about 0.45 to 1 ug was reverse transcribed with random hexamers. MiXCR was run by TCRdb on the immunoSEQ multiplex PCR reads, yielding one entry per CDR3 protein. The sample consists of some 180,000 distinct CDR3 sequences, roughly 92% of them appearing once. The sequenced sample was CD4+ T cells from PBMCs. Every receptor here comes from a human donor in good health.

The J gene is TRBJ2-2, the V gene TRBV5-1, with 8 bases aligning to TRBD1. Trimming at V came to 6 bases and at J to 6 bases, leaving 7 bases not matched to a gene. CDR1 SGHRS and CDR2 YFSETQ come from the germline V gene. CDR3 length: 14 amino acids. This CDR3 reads CASTVRTGSGELFF. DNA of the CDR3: TGCGCCAGCACCGTCAGGACAGGGTCCGGGGAGCTGTTTTTT.

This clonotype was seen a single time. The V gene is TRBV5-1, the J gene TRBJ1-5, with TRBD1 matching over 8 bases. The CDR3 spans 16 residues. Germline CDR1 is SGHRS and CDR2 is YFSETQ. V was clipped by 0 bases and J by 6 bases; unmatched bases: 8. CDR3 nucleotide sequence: TGCGCCAGCAGCTTGGAGGCAGGGGGCCTTGGTCAGCCCCAGCATTTT. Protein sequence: CASSLEAGGLGQPQHF.

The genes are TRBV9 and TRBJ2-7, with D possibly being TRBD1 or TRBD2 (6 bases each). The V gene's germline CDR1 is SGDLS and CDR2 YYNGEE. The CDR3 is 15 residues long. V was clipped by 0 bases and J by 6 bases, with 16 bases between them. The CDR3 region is CASSVGGTGGGEQYF. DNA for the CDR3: TGTGCCAGCAGCGTAGGTGGGACCGGAGGGGGCGAGCAGTACTTC.

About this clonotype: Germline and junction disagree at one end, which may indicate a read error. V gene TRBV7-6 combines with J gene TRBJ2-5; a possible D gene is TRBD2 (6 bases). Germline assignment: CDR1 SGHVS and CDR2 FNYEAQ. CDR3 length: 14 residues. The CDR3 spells CAGSSSDRGETQYF. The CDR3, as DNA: TGTGCCGGCAGCTCTAGCGATCGGGGGGAGACCCAGTACTTC.

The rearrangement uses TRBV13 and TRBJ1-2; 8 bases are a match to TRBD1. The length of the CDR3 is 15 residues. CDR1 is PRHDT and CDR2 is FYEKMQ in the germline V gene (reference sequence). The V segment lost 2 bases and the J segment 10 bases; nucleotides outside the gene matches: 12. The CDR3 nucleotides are TGTGCCAGCAGCTTAAAAGGTCTGTCCAGGGGGCCCTACACCTTC. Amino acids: CASSLKGLSRGPYTF.

CDR3 sequence: CASSWLAGGQETQYF. CDR3 in DNA: TGCGCCAGCAGCTGGCTAGCGGGGGGCCAAGAGACCCAGTACTTC. The chain links TRBV5-1 to TRBJ2-5; 11 bases are shared with TRBD2. Per germline, CDR1 SGHRS and CDR2 YFSETQ. V shed 3 bases and J 1 base; nucleotides not matched to a gene: 2. The CDR3 consists of 15 residues. The variable domain in full, with the rest retrieved from reference TRBV5-1 and TRBJ2-5, is KAGVTQTPRYLIKTRGQQVTLSCSPISGHRSVSWYQQTPGQGLQFLFEYFSETQRNKGNFPGRFSGRQFSNSRSEMNVSTLELGDSALYLCASSWLAGGQETQYFGPGTRLLVL.

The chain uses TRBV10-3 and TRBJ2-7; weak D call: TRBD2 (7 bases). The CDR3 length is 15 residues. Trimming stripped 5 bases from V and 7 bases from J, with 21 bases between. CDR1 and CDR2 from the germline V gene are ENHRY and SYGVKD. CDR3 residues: CAISIRDTPGGEQYF. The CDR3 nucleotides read TGTGCCATCAGTATTCGGGACACGCCGGGGGGAGAGCAGTACTTC.

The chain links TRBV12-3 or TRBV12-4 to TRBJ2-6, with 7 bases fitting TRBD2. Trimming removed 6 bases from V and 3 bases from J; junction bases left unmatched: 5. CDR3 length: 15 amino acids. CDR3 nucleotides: TGTGCCAGCAGCCCCGGGGGGATTGGGGCCAACGTCCTGACTTTC. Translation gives CASSPGGIGANVLTF.

The CDR3 sequence: CASSRDRASSEAFF. Here the CDR3 DNA reads TGTGCCAGCAGCCGGGACAGGGCGTCATCTGAAGCTTTCTTT. V usage is TRBV7-2 and J usage is TRBJ1-1, with 9 bases fitting TRBD1. Per germline, CDR1 SGHTA and CDR2 FQGNSA. The CDR3 contains 14 residues. V gave up 5 bases and J gave up 6 bases; unmatched junction bases: 7. Combining the CDR3 with reference TRBV7-2 and TRBJ1-1 gives the whole variable domain GAGVSQSPSNKVTEKGKDVELRCDPISGHTALYWYRQSLGQGLEFLIYFQGNSAPDKSGLPSDRFSAERTGGSVSTLTIQRTQQEDSAVYLCASSRDRASSEAFFGQGTRLTVV.

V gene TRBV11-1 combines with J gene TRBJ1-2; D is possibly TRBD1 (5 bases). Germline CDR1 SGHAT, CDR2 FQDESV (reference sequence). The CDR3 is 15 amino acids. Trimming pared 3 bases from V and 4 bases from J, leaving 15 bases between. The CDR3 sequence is CASSLRPTVPYGYTF. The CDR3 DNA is TGTGCCAGCAGCTTGAGACCGACAGTCCCCTATGGCTACACCTTC.

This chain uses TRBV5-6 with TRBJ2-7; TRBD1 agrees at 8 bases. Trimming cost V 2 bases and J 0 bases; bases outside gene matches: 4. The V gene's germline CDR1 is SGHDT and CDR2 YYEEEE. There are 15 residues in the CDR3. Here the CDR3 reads CASSLRQGLSYEQYV. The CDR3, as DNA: TGTGCCAGCAGCTTAAGACAGGGGCTCTCCTACGAGCAGTACGTC.

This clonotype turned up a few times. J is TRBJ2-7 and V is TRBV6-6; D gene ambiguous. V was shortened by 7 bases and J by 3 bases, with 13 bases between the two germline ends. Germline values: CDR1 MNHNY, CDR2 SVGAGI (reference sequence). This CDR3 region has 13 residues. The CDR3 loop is CASTAWKSYEQYF. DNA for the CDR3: TGTGCCAGCACCGCGTGGAAGAGCTACGAGCAGTACTTC.

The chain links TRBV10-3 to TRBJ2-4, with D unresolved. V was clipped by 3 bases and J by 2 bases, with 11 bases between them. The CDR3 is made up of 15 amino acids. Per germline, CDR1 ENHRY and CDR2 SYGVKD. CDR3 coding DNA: TGTGCCATCAGTGAAGTAATAGCCCCCAAAAACATTCAGTACTTC. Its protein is CAISEVIAPKNIQYF.

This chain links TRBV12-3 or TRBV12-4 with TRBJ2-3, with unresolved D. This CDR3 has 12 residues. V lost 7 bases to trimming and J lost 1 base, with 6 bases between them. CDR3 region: CASNFGTDTQYF. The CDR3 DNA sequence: TGTGCCAGCAACTTTGGCACAGATACGCAGTATTTT.

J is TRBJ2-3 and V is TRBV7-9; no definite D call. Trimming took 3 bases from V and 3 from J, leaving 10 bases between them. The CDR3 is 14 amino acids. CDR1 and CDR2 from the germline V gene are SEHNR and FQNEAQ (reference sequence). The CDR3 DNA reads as TGTGCCAGCAGCTTGCAATCGGCGACAGATACGCAGTATTTT. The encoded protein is CASSLQSATDTQYF.

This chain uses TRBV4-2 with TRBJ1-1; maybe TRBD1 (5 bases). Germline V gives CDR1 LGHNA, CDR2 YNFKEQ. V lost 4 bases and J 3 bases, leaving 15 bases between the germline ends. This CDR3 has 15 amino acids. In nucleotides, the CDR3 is TGTGCCAGCAGCCTAAACAGGCCTGGGGACACTGAAGCTTTCTTT. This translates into CASSLNRPGDTEAFF.

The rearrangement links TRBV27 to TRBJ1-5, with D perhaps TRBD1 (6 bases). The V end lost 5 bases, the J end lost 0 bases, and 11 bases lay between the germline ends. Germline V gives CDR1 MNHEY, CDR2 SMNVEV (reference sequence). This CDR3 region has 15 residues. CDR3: CASSPTGYSNQPQHF. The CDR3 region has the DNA TGTGCCAGCAGTCCCACAGGGTATAGCAATCAGCCCCAGCATTTT.

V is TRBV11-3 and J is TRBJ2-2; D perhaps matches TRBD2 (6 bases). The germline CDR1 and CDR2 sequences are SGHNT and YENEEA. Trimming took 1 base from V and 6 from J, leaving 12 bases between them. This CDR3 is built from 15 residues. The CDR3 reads CASSLGGTSSGELFF. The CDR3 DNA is TGTGCCAGCAGCTTAGGGGGGACTTCGTCCGGGGAGCTGTTTTTT.

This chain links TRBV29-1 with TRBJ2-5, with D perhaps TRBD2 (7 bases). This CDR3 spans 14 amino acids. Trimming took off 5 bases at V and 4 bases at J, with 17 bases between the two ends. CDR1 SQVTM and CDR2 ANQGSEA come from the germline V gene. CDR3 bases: TGCAGCGTTCTACCGGGGGGCTTGGGAGAGACCCAGTACTTC. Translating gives CSVLPGGLGETQYF.

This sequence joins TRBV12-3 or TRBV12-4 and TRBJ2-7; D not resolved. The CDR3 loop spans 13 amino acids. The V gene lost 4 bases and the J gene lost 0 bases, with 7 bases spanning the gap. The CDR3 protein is CASSSQISYEQYF. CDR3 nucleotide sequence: TGTGCCAGCAGTTCCCAGATCTCCTACGAGCAGTACTTC.

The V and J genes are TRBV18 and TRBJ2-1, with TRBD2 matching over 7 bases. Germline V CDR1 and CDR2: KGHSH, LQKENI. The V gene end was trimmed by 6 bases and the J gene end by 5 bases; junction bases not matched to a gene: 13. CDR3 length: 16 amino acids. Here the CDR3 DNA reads TGTGCCAGCTCCCCCCGCCGGGGGGACTTCCACAATGAGCAGTTCTTC. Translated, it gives CASSPRRGDFHNEQFF.

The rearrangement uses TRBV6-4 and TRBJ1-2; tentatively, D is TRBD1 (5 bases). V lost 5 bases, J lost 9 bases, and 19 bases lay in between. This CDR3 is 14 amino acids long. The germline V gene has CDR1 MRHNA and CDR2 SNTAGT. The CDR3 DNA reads TGTGCCAGCAGTAAGGACGGGACTTCTGGGCGCTACACCTTC. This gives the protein CASSKDGTSGRYTF.

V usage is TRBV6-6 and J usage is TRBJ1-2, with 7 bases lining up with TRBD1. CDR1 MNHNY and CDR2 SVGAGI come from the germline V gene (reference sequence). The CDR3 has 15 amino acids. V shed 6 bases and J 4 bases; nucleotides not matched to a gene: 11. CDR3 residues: CASSRPGQQRYGYTF. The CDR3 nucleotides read TGTGCCAGCAGCCGGCCGGGACAGCAGCGCTATGGCTACACCTTC.

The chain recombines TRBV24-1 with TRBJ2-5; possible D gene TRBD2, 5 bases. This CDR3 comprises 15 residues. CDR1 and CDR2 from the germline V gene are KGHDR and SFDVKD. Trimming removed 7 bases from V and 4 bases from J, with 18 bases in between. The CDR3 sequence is CATSPWGGEIETQYF. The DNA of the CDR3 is TGTGCCACCAGCCCCTGGGGTGGGGAGATAGAGACCCAGTACTTC.

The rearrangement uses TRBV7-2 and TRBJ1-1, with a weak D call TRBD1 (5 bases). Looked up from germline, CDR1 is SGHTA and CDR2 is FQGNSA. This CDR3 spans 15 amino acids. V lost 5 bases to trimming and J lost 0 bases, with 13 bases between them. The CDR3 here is CASSAHGGMNTEAFF. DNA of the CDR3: TGTGCCAGCAGCGCCCATGGGGGGATGAACACTGAAGCTTTCTTT.

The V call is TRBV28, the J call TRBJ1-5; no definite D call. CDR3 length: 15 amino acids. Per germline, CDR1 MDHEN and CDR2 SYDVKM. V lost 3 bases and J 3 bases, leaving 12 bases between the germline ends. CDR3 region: CASSFGQYLNQPQHF. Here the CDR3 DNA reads TGTGCCAGCAGTTTTGGGCAGTACCTCAATCAGCCCCAGCATTTT.

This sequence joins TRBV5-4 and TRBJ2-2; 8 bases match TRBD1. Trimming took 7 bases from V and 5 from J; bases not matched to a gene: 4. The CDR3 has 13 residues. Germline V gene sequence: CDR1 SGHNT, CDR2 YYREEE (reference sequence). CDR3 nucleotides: TGTGCCAGCGTACAGGGGGGAACCGGGGAGCTGTTTTTT. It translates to CASVQGGTGELFF.

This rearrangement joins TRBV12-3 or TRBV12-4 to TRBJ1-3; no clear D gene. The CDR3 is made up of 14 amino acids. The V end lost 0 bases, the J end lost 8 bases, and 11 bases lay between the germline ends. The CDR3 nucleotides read TGTGCCAGCAGTTTAGCGTCCCTCGGTGACACCATATATTTT. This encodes CASSLASLGDTIYF.

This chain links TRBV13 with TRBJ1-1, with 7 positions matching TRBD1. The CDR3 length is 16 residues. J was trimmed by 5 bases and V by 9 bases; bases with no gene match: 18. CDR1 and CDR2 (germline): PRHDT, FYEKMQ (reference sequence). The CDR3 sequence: CASSTGQDDFGTEAFF. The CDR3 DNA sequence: TGTGCCAGTTCAACCGGACAGGACGATTTTGGGACTGAAGCTTTCTTT.

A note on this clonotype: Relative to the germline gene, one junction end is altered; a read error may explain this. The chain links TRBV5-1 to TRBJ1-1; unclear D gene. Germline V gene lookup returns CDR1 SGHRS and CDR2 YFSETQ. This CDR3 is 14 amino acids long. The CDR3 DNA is TGCGCCAGCAGCTTGGGCCCGGTGAACACTGAAGTTTTCTTT. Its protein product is CASSLGPVNTEVFF.

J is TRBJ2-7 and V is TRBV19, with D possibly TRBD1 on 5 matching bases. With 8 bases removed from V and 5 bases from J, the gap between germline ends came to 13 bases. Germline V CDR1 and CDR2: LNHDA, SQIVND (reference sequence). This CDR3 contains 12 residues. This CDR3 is CASRAGYHEQYF. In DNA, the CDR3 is TGTGCCAGTCGGGCAGGGTACCACGAGCAGTACTTC.